This T cell receptor (beta chain) was captured by sequencing in a study of T cell repertoires in aging, cancer and after chemotherapy. Rearranged V-D-J TRB sequences were amplified with a mixed TRB-A/B primer pool. TCRdb reprocessed the multiplex PCR reads with MiXCR, giving one entry per CDR3 protein. The repertoire holds about 8,200 distinct CDR3 sequences, about a third seen once, with around 3.9% in the top ten. Trimming left V 6 bases short and J 0 bases short, with 11 bases between. This CDR3 region has 15 residues. Germline V lookup: CDR1 MNHEY, CDR2 SVGAGI. This clonotype turned up a few times. TCR beta rearrangements were amplified from peripheral blood genomic DNA.

This sequence originates from a human donor in good health. Sequenced sample: blood. The J gene is TRBJ1-4, the V gene TRBV6-5; D may be TRBD1 (6 bases). This CDR3 is CASSREGATNEKLFF. The DNA for the CDR3 is TGTGCCAGCAGCAGAGAGGGGGCAACTAATGAAAAACTGTTTTTT.